This T cell receptor beta chain was identified during a study of blood T cells in healthy people across ages. This clonotype was counted many times. Its matching antigen is unknown. One end of the junction varies from germline; a read error may be responsible. Germline V CDR1 and CDR2: SGHTS, YDEGEE. The CDR3 runs 15 residues. PCR was performed a second time for roughly 7 to 11 cycles using a sample-barcoded 5' primer and a J-beta primer mix. The template-switch adaptor, which had 12 random nucleotides, put a tag on each cDNA molecule. TCRdb itself ran the 5' RACE reads through MiXCR, one entry per CDR3 protein. The table has approximately 700,000 distinct CDR3 sequences, roughly 32% seen once; the top ten hold approximately 15%. Regarding the study as a whole: There were more naive CD4+ cells and higher diversity in long-lived donors than in aged donors.

This clonotype was sampled from a woman aged 80 or over in good health. J is TRBJ2-1 and V is TRBV5-8; TRBD1 agrees at 9 bases. The sequencing sample was made of blood. This CDR3 reads CASSLRQGGYNEQFF. CDR3 bases: TGCGCCAGCAGCTTGAGACAGGGGGGGTACAATGAGCAGTTCTTC.